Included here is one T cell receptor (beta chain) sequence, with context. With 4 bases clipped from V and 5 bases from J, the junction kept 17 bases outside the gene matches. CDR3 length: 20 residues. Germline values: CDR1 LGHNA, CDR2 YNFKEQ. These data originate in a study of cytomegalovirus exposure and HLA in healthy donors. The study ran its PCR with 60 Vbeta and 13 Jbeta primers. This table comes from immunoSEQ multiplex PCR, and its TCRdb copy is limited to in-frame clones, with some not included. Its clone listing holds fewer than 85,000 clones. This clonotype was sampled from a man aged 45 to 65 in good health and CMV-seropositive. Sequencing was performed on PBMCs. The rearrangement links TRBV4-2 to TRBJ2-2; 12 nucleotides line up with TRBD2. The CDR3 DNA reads TGTGCCAGCAGCCGTTCTCCAAGGGCTAGCGGGGGGGCATGGACCGGGGAGCTGTTTTTT. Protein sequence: CASSRSPRASGGAWTGELFF.